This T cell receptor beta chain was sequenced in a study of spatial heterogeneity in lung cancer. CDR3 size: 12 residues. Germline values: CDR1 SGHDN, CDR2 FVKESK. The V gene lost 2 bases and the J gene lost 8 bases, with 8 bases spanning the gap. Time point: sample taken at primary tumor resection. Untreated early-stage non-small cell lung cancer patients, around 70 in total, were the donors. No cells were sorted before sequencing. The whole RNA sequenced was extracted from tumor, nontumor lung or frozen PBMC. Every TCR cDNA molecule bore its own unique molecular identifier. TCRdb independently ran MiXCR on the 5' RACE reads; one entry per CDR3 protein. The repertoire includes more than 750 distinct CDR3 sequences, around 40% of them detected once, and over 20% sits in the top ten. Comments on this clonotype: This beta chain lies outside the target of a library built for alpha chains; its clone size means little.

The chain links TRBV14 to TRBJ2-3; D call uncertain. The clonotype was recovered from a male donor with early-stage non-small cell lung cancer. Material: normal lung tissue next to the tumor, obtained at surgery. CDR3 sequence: CASSQPARTQYF. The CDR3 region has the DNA TGTGCCAGCAGCCAACCTGCTCGTACGCAGTATTTT.